The T cell receptor beta chain described here comes from a study of blood T cell repertoires in COVID-19. The assay was immunoSEQ multiplex PCR, and TCRdb's table has in-frame clones only and misses some. The data show about 210,000 clones, 80% to 85% seen once. V was pared by 1 base and J by 7 bases, with 16 bases between. The CDR3 totals 15 residues. In germline, CDR1 is SGHAT, CDR2 FQNNGV. Sequences were obtained from PBMCs or T cells enriched from blood (not recorded which). This sequence was found in a woman aged 45-60 years with acute COVID-19. This chain uses TRBV11-2 with TRBJ1-1, with no clear D. CDR3 bases: TGTGCCAGCAGCTTAGGCGCTGCTTCTCCTGTTGAAGCTTTCTTT. This sequence encodes CASSLGAASPVEAFF.